The present entry profiles one TCR beta chain with its context. Its antigen remains unknown. Germline values: CDR1 GTSNPN, CDR2 SVGIG (reference sequence). This CDR3 region has 13 residues. V trimming: 5 bases; J trimming: 3 bases; junction bases outside the gene matches: 5. This sample is drawn from a study of blood T cell dynamics during melanoma immunotherapy. Looking at the study overall: Standard first-line treatment here was pembrolizumab or nivolumab plus ipilimumab in metastatic melanoma.

The repertoire was sequenced with immunoSEQ multiplex PCR; TCRdb's copy has only in-frame clones and lacks some. The sample lists around 12,000 clones, about 88% occurring once. The time point was: week 3, after first cycle of checkpoint inhibitor. Sampling occurred pretreatment (T0) and at week 3 (W3), after cycle one of checkpoint blockade. Notes on the study in general: Unlike progressors, later disease-control patients had W3 repertoires gaining clonality or diversity.

The receptor's source is a human donor with melanoma. The rearrangement joins TRBV30 to TRBJ2-3; TRBD2 matches at 7 bases. The sample here was blood, taken from a patient treated with checkpoint blockade. In DNA, the CDR3 is TGTGCCTGGGGTAGCGGGTTGACAGATACGCAGTATTTT. Protein: CAWGSGLTDTQYF. Supplemented by reference TRBV30 and TRBJ2-3, the full variable domain reads SQTIHQWPATLVQPVGSPLSLECTVEGTSNPNLYWYRQAAGRGLQLLFYSVGIGQISSEVPQNLSASRPQDRQFILSSKKLLLSDSGFYLCAWGSGLTDTQYFGPGTRLTVL.